This TCR beta chain stems from a study of cytomegalovirus exposure and HLA in healthy donors. The PCR had 60 Vbeta and 13 Jbeta primers. The table came from immunoSEQ multiplex PCR; TCRdb's copy has only in-frame clones and leaves some out. The sample holds roughly 200,000 clones; approximately 85% are singletons and the top ten take less than 2.5%. Per the germline V gene, CDR1 is MGHRA and CDR2 is YSYEKL. V dropped 1 base and J dropped 5 bases, with 14 bases sitting between them. This CDR3 has 16 residues. The sequence was obtained from a woman aged 45 to 65 in good health and CMV-seronegative. The sequenced sample was PBMCs. The chain joins TRBV4-1 to TRBJ1-4; no reliable D call. The CDR3 reads CASSQVAGFENEKLFF. CDR3 nucleotide sequence: TGCGCCAGCAGCCAAGTCGCGGGGTTCGAAAATGAAAAACTGTTTTTT.